This TCR beta chain was recorded in a study of T-cell reconstitution after alpha-beta-depleted transplantation in children. Only a few counts were recorded for this clonotype. Its antigen is not known. The library targeted TCRbeta and was prepared with unique molecular identifiers. MiXCR, applied by TCRdb to the PCR reads, yields one record per CDR3 protein. The sample records 700,000 or so distinct CDR3 sequences, under 15% being singletons. Study-wide results and limits: There were reportedly several hundred expanded graft clones from which alpha-beta T cells came about two months after transplant. Newly made T cells mostly supplied T-cell counts and diversity one year after transplant. TCRbeta diversity was high at day 60 in some patients (a result of surviving recipient T cells and thymic progenitors).

With 6 bases removed from V and 8 bases from J, the gap between germline ends came to 18 bases. CDR3 length: 14 amino acids. The germline CDR1 and CDR2 sequences are SGHAT and FQNNGV. V is TRBV11-2 and J is TRBJ2-3; D possibly corresponds to TRBD1 (5 bases). Sequences were derived from PBMCs, sampled before TCRalphabeta/CD19-depleted stem cell transplant. The source of this sequence is a girl aged 2 to 10 with congenital amegakaryocytic thrombocytopenia, due to receive a stem cell transplant. The DNA of the CDR3 is TGTGCCAGCAGTGATCAGGGTGCCCCGGGTACGCAGTATTTT. Its translation: CASSDQGAPGTQYF.